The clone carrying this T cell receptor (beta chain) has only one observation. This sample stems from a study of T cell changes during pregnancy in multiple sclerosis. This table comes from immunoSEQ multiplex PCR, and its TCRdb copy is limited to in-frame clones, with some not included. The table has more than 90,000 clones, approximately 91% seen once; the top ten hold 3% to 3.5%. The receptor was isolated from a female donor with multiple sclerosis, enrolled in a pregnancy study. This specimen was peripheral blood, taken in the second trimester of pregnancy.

CDR3 in amino acids: CATSRDRYGYTF. The CDR3 coding sequence is TGTGCCACCAGCAGAGACAGGTATGGCTACACCTTC. The rearrangement uses TRBV15 and TRBJ1-2; D is undetermined. The CDR3 contains 12 residues. Germline V lookup: CDR1 LNHNV, CDR2 YYDKDF (reference sequence). V lost 0 bases, J lost 5 bases, and 4 bases lay in between.